This TCR beta chain was identified during a study of T cell changes during pregnancy in multiple sclerosis. Produced via immunoSEQ multiplex PCR; TCRdb's table is partial and in-frame only. The sample contains approximately 96,000 clones, about 91% of which appear only once. This CDR3 contains 15 residues. Germline V lookup: CDR1 MDHEN, CDR2 SYDVKM. V lost 6 bases to trimming and J lost 0 bases, with 11 bases between them. This TCR derives from a female donor in good health, enrolled as a control in a pregnancy study. Sequencing used peripheral blood, obtained after pregnancy. The V call is TRBV28, the J call TRBJ1-4; D not certain. The CDR3 sequence: CASRWNRATNEKLFF. CDR3 sequence (DNA): TGTGCCAGCAGATGGAACCGGGCAACTAATGAAAAACTGTTTTTT.